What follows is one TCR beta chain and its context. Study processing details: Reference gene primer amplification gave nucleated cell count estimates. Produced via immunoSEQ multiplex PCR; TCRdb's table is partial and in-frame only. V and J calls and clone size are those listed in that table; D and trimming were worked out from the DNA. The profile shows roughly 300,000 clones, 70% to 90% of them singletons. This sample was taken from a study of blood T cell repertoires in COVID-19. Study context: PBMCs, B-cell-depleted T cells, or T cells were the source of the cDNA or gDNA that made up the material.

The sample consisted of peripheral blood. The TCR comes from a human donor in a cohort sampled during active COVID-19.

The CDR3 nucleotides are TGTGCCACCAGTGACCCCGGAGGCGAGGGATACACCTTC. Its protein is CATSDPGGEGYTF. V gene TRBV24-1 combines with J gene TRBJ1-2; no firm D call. Per germline, CDR1 KGHDR and CDR2 SFDVKD. This CDR3 contains 13 residues. Trimming pared 4 bases from V and 11 bases from J, leaving 16 bases between.